This TCR beta chain was recovered during a study of shared clonotypes between healthy human individuals. Whole-study findings and limits: Across subsets, estimated richness was generally greater for naive than for memory populations.

Trimming removed 2 bases from V and 2 bases from J, with 12 bases in between. Germline assignment: CDR1 SGHDT and CDR2 YYEEEE. The length of the CDR3 is 15 residues. None of the donors, who were healthy HIV-negative adults, had recently had acute infections or vaccinations. This clone was recorded a few times. The antigen remains undetermined. Data came from immunoSEQ multiplex PCR; TCRdb stores just in-frame clones and leaves some out. Here the sample spans 1,100,000 or so clones, around 82% being singletons. The sample was memory CD4+ T cells from PBMCs. Subset of the sample: CD45RA-negative fraction. The chain couples TRBV5-6 to TRBJ2-3; maybe TRBD1 (6 bases). The sequence was obtained from a man aged 18-30 years in good health. Some clones in this sample may be carry-over from other donors' samples. CDR3 DNA sequence: TGTGCCAGCAGCTTCAGGGGTCTTATCACAGATACGCAGTATTTT. It translates to CASSFRGLITDTQYF.